This is a list of T cell receptor beta chains from one sample in a study of CD4 T cells in relation to SARS-CoV-2 and coronaviruses. The antigens for these receptors are not known. Sequenced by immunoSEQ multiplex PCR; TCRdb stores in-frame clones only, minus some. The top ten clones hold roughly 18% of a sample with some 14,000 clones, under 80% of them seen once. The sequenced sample was CD4+ T cells from PBMCs, cultured in vitro. Receptor source: a human donor in good health. CDR3s include the opening cysteine and the closing phenylalanine or tryptophan. The D gene is left open where the match is weak. Some rows have no size entry. The others give once, few or many, or a class for an expanded clone.

j_call | clone_size | v_call | d_call | cdr3_nt | cdr3_aa
TRBJ2-2 | few | TRBV19 | - | TGTGCCAGTATAGGGCTAGCTCACACCGGGGAGCTGTTTTTT | CASIGLAHTGELFF
TRBJ2-5 | - | TRBV11-3 | - | TGTGCCAGCAGCTCATCAGGGGAATCGTACGAGACCCAGTACTTC | CASSSSGESYETQYF
TRBJ1-4 | - | TRBV4-1 | - | TGCGCCAGCAGCCAAGAAGGTCAGGGATTGGTGGCTAATGAAAAACTGTTTTTT | CASSQEGQGLVANEKLFF
TRBJ2-7 | - | TRBV4-1 | TRBD1 | TGCGCCAGCAGCCCGGGACAGGGGGCCGTGTACGAGCAGTACTTC | CASSPGQGAVYEQYF
TRBJ2-3 | - | TRBV25-1 | - | TGTGCCAGCAGCGGCTACGACACAGATACGCAGTATTTT | CASSGYDTDTQYF
TRBJ1-2 | - | TRBV29-1 | TRBD1 | TGCAGCGTTACCCGGACAGGCGTCTCTAACTATGGCTACACCTTC | CSVTRTGVSNYGYTF
TRBJ2-3 | few | TRBV12-3/TRBV12-4 | - | TGTGCCTGCGCTCCGGGAGATACGCAGTATTTT | CACAPGDTQYF
TRBJ2-3 | - | TRBV19 | TRBD2 | TGTGCCAGTAGTATACAAACTAGCGGAACCACAGATACGCAGTATTTT | CASSIQTSGTTDTQYF
TRBJ1-6 | - | TRBV21-1 | - | TGTGCCAGCAGGAAAATACTTCGAAAGAGGGACAGGGACCCTTTTCGACCCCTCCACTTT | CASRKILRKRDRDPFRPLHF
TRBJ1-5 | - | TRBV28 | - | TGTGCCAGCAGTTTACCCGGGATTAGCAATCAGCCCCAGCATTTT | CASSLPGISNQPQHF
TRBJ2-7 | once | TRBV7-2 | - | TGTGCCAGCAGCCCGACAGGAGTATCCCACGAGCAGTACTTC | CASSPTGVSHEQYF
TRBJ1-2 | few | TRBV24-1 | TRBD1 | TGTGCCACCAGTGCGGGACAGCTTGGCTACACCTTC | CATSAGQLGYTF
TRBJ2-3 | - | TRBV7-8 | - | TGTGCCAGCAGCTTAGCGGGGTCTATGGGCACAGATACGCAGTATTTT | CASSLAGSMGTDTQYF
TRBJ2-7 | - | TRBV5-5 | - | TGTGCCAGCAGCTTGGGAGAATACGAGCAGTACTTC | CASSLGEYEQYF
TRBJ2-7 | - | TRBV24-1 | - | TGTGCCACCAGTGATCAGGATCCCCCTTACGAGCAGTACTTC | CATSDQDPPYEQYF
TRBJ2-5 | - | TRBV5-4 | TRBD2 | TGTGCCAGCAGCCCACAAGGGCGGGAGGTGGCCGAGACCCAGTACTTC | CASSPQGREVAETQYF
TRBJ2-7 | - | TRBV5-1 | - | TGCGCCAGCAGCTTGGGCCAGTACGAGCAGTACTTC | CASSLGQYEQYF
TRBJ1-1 | once | TRBV18 | - | TGTGCCAGCTCACCGGGCATATGGGGGGCTGAAGCTTTCTTT | CASSPGIWGAEAFF
TRBJ1-1 | once | TRBV5-6 | - | TGTGCCAGCAGCTTACCGGGCACTGAAGCTTTCTTT | CASSLPGTEAFF
TRBJ2-1 | - | TRBV7-2 | TRBD2 | TGTGCCAGCAGCTACTGGACTAGCGGATTCTACAATGAGCAGTTCTTC | CASSYWTSGFYNEQFF
TRBJ2-4 | - | TRBV11-2 | - | TGTGCCAGCAGCTTAGGAAGTCAGACGCGGACAGTTAACAACATTCAGTACTTC | CASSLGSQTRTVNNIQYF
TRBJ2-4 | - | TRBV7-2 | - | TGTGCCAGCAGCTTAGCGGGGGGAATAAAAAACATTCAGTACTTC | CASSLAGGIKNIQYF
TRBJ2-7 | - | TRBV18 | - | TGTGCCAGCTCACCAGCAGGGGCCGTAGACTACGAGCAGTACTTC | CASSPAGAVDYEQYF
TRBJ1-2 | - | TRBV4-2 | - | TGTGCCAGCAGCCAAGACAGTTCATTCCGTGGCTACACCTTC | CASSQDSSFRGYTF
TRBJ1-3 | - | TRBV18 | TRBD1 | TGTGCCAGCTCACAGCGGGACAGGTTAGCTTCCCGAAACACCATATATTTT | CASSQRDRLASRNTIYF
TRBJ1-6 | - | TRBV2 | TRBD1 | TGTGCCAGCAGTGTCCCGACAGGGCTTAATTCACCCCTCCACTTT | CASSVPTGLNSPLHF
TRBJ1-2 | once | TRBV28 | - | TGTGCCAGCAGTTCAAGCTATGGCTACACCTTC | CASSSSYGYTF
TRBJ2-2 | - | TRBV2 | - | TGTGCCAGCAGTCTAGGGGGGAGCACCGGGGAGCTGTTTTTT | CASSLGGSTGELFF
TRBJ1-2 | few | TRBV19 | - | TGTGCCAGTAATTCAGGGCCATCTTATGGCTACACCTTC | CASNSGPSYGYTF
TRBJ2-1 | - | TRBV5-1 | TRBD1 | TGCGCCAGCAGCACAGGGGACACGGATTACAATGAGCAGTTCTTC | CASSTGDTDYNEQFF
TRBJ2-3 | - | TRBV12-5 | - | TGTGCTAGTGGTTTGGCCGTTCGTGGGAGAGTCTTCCACACAGATACGCAGTATTTT | CASGLAVRGRVFHTDTQYF
TRBJ1-2 | few | TRBV19 | - | TGTGCCAGTAGGACGGATGTAAACTATGGCTACACCTTC | CASRTDVNYGYTF
TRBJ2-1 | - | TRBV3-1/TRBV3-2 | TRBD1 | TGTGCCAGCAGCCAAGATCCCCATCCCGGGACAGGGGGCAATGAGCAGTTCTTC | CASSQDPHPGTGGNEQFF
TRBJ1-2 | - | TRBV28 | - | TGTGCCAGTAGAATTCCGCGGGGACGGGGCTATGGCTACACCTTC | CASRIPRGRGYGYTF
TRBJ2-1 | - | TRBV7-3 | TRBD2 | TGTGCCAGCAGCCGAAGTCCCGGTAGCGGGCAGGAGGAGCAGTTCTTC | CASSRSPGSGQEEQFF
TRBJ1-4 | - | TRBV1 | - | TGCACCAGCAGCCAACAATACCACCGGATGAGTGGTGAAAAACTGTTTTTT | CTSSQQYHRMSGEKLFF
TRBJ2-7 | - | TRBV6-5 | - | TGTGCCAGCAGGACCCCCGGGACAAGCCACGAGCAGTACTTC | CASRTPGTSHEQYF
TRBJ2-3 | - | TRBV19 | - | TGTGCCAGTACTCCGCGAGGAAGCACAGATACGCAGTATTTT | CASTPRGSTDTQYF
TRBJ2-7 | - | TRBV18 | TRBD1 | TGTGCCAGCTCAACCGGGACAGCCTACGAGCAGTACTTC | CASSTGTAYEQYF
TRBJ2-7 | - | TRBV12-3/TRBV12-4 | - | TGTGCCAGCTGTTGGGGTCCGTCCGAGCAGTACTTC | CASCWGPSEQYF
TRBJ1-3 | medium-sized | TRBV5-4 | - | TGTGCCAGCAGCTTGCAGGGTGGAAACACCATATATTTT | CASSLQGGNTIYF
TRBJ2-3 | - | TRBV6-5 | - | TGTGCCAGCAGCTTAGACTTTGCGGCAGATACGCAGTATTTT | CASSLDFAADTQYF
TRBJ2-1 | - | TRBV24-1 | TRBD1 | TGTGCCACCAGTGAGACAGGGGGCCTCAATGAGCAGTTCTTC | CATSETGGLNEQFF
TRBJ1-1 | - | TRBV28 | - | TGTGCCAGCAGTTTATCATACAGCGGGAGGAATGAAGCTTTCTTT | CASSLSYSGRNEAFF
TRBJ1-2 | - | TRBV9 | TRBD1 | TGTGCCAGCAGCGTAGCTTTTCCAGGGGGCGCAACTGGCTACACCTTC | CASSVAFPGGATGYTF
TRBJ2-7 | - | TRBV19 | - | TGTGCCAGTAGTAACGACGGGTTAAGCGAGCAGTACTTC | CASSNDGLSEQYF
TRBJ1-2 | - | TRBV27 | TRBD1 | TGTGCCAGCAGTCCGAGGACAGGAGAGGGTGGCTACACCTTC | CASSPRTGEGGYTF
TRBJ2-3 | - | TRBV2 | TRBD2 | TGTGCCAGCAGTGAGCCACAGCGGGACACAGATACGCAGTATTTT | CASSEPQRDTDTQYF
TRBJ2-2 | - | TRBV5-1 | - | TGCGCCAGCAGCAGGGGCGGGACACCAACCGGGGAGCTGTTTTTT | CASSRGGTPTGELFF
TRBJ2-1 | - | TRBV5-4 | - | TGTGCCAGCAGCTTAGCCCTATACAATGAGCAGTTCTTC | CASSLALYNEQFF
TRBJ1-1 | - | TRBV7-8 | TRBD1 | TGTGCCAGCAGCTTAGAGGGACAGGGGGCTGAAGCTTTCTTT | CASSLEGQGAEAFF
TRBJ1-2 | - | TRBV10-3 | - | TGTGCCATCAGTGAGTCGACGGGGAACTATGGCTACACCTTC | CAISESTGNYGYTF
TRBJ2-1 | - | TRBV7-2 | TRBD1 | TGTGCCAGCAGCCCAGGGACAGGTTATGGTGAGCAGTTCTTC | CASSPGTGYGEQFF
TRBJ2-2 | - | TRBV7-3 | - | TGTGCCAGCAGCCCCAACCCCGGGACGGGGAACACCGGGGAGCTGTTTTTT | CASSPNPGTGNTGELFF